Presented here are 11 T cell receptor beta chains from one specimen sequenced in a study of cytomegalovirus exposure and HLA in healthy donors. Assay used: immunoSEQ multiplex PCR; TCRdb lists only in-frame clones, some missing. The data hold about 89,000 clones, with almost 85% observed a single time. Sample: PBMCs. Every receptor here comes from a woman aged 18-30 years in good health and CMV-seropositive.

The CDR3 DNA reads as TGCGCCAGCAGTCCCCGGGGGCCTAGCGGGGGGGTCTTCTACAATGAGCAGTTCTTC. This sequence encodes CASSPRGPSGGVFYNEQFF. The chain uses TRBV23-1 and TRBJ2-1, with 12 bases that match TRBD2. TRBV23-1 is recorded as an ORF, its role being uncertain. V was clipped by 4 bases and J by 3 bases; unmatched bases: 13. The CDR3 extends over 19 amino acids.

This chain uses TRBV28 with TRBJ2-3, with 8 positions matching TRBD2. Germline V gene data show CDR1 as MDHEN and CDR2 as SYDVKM. V was pared by 3 bases and J by 4 bases, with 6 bases of the junction left unmatched. This CDR3 has 15 residues. As DNA, the CDR3 is TGTGCCAGCAGTTTCTCGGGGGGGGGAGCAGATACGCAGTATTTT. Amino acids: CASSFSGGGADTQYF. The full variable domain, with the rest looked up from reference TRBV28 and TRBJ2-3, is DVKVTQSSRYLVKRTGEKVFLECVQDMDHENMFWYRQDPGLGLRLIYFSYDVKMKEKGDIPEGYSVSREKKERFSLILESASTNQTSMYLCASSFSGGGADTQYFGPGTRLTVL.

The V and J genes are TRBV2 and TRBJ1-1; D is unclear. Trimming took off 4 bases at V and 0 bases at J, with 9 bases between the two ends. CDR1 and CDR2 (germline): SNHLY, FYNNEI. The CDR3 runs 14 residues. DNA for the CDR3: TGTGCCAGCAGTGGACTCATCTTGAACACTGAAGCTTTCTTT. Translating it yields CASSGLILNTEAFF.

This clone appeared once. The rearrangement links TRBV5-1 to TRBJ2-5; D unclear. The germline gives CDR1 SGHRS, CDR2 YFSETQ. The V end lost 0 bases, the J end lost 2 bases, and 8 bases lay between the germline ends. The CDR3 spans 14 residues. The CDR3: CASSLDHKQETQYF. As DNA, the CDR3 is TGCGCCAGCAGCTTGGACCACAAACAAGAGACCCAGTACTTC.

CDR3 sequence: CASSITGTGDGYTF. Here the CDR3 DNA reads TGTGCCAGTAGTATAACAGGAACAGGGGATGGCTACACCTTC. V gene TRBV19 combines with J gene TRBJ1-2; TRBD1 agrees at 7 bases. Germline CDR1 and CDR2: LNHDA and SQIVND (reference sequence). Trimming at V came to 2 bases and at J to 6 bases, leaving 6 bases not matched to a gene. The CDR3 contains 14 residues.

The rearrangement links TRBV5-6 to TRBJ1-6; D may be TRBD1 (6 bases). Trimming left V 2 bases short and J 10 bases short, with 13 bases between. This CDR3 is built from 14 residues. Germline lookup yields CDR1 SGHDT and CDR2 YYEEEE. The CDR3 here is CASSFRGSGSPLHF. DNA for the CDR3: TGTGCCAGCAGCTTCAGGGGTTCGGGGTCACCCCTCCACTTT.

The count of this clone is one. The rearrangement uses TRBV9 and TRBJ1-1; D unresolved. Germline V gene data show CDR1 as SGDLS and CDR2 as YYNGEE. This CDR3 region has 13 residues. Trimming cost V 2 bases and J 3 bases, with 8 bases left between them. The CDR3 DNA follows: TGTGCCAGCAGCGTGTCGGCGGACACTGAAGCTTTCTTT. Translated: CASSVSADTEAFF.

This chain uses TRBV5-6 with TRBJ2-5; a possible D gene is TRBD1 (5 bases). In germline, CDR1 is SGHDT, CDR2 YYEEEE. Trimming removed 0 bases from V and 2 bases from J, with 5 bases in between. The CDR3 runs to 13 residues. In DNA form, the CDR3 reads TGTGCCAGCAGCTTGGGACAGCAAGAGACCCAGTACTTC. Its translation: CASSLGQQETQYF.

This clone was seen only a few times. The chain couples TRBV25-1 to TRBJ1-4; no clear D. The length of the CDR3 is 11 residues. The germline V and J ends were trimmed by 10 bases and 7 bases, with 10 bases remaining between them. In germline, CDR1 is MGHDK, CDR2 SYGVNS. CDR3 nucleotides: TGTGCCACTTCCCGGAGTGAAAAACTGTTTTTT. The encoded protein is CATSRSEKLFF.

The rearrangement joins TRBV9 to TRBJ1-1; 7 bases are a match to TRBD1. Germline CDR1 is SGDLS and CDR2 is YYNGEE. CDR3 length equals 14 residues. V lost 4 bases to trimming and J lost 1 base; unmatched junction nucleotides: 4. CDR3 residues: CASSYRDRNTEAFF. The CDR3 region has the DNA TGTGCCAGCAGCTACCGGGACAGGAACACTGAAGCTTTCTTT.

This sequence joins TRBV7-3 and TRBJ2-3; TRBD2 is a possible D gene (6 bases). Trimming shortened V by 2 bases and J by 2 bases, and 8 bases separated the two germline ends. The CDR3 totals 14 residues. The V gene's germline CDR1 is SGHTA and CDR2 FQGTGA. The DNA of the CDR3 is TGTGCCAGCAGCTTAGGGGGGACCACAGATACGCAGTATTTT. Amino acids: CASSLGGTTDTQYF.